Below, 21 T cell receptor beta chains from the same sample are listed, as sequenced in a study of OX40 agonist ivuxolimab in advanced cancers. Some clones are missing from TCRdb's copy, which holds only in-frame ones; the method was immunoSEQ multiplex PCR. The profile shows about 86,000 clones, roughly 87% of them singletons. Sequences were derived from CD4+ or CD8+ T cells sorted from blood, sampled in a trial of the OX40 agonist ivuxolimab. Every receptor here comes from an adult with an advanced solid tumor such as melanoma, head and neck, liver or kidney cancer.

V usage is TRBV27 and J usage is TRBJ2-1; 9 bases are a match to TRBD2. V shed 7 bases and J 2 bases; nucleotides not matched to a gene: 6. The CDR3 sequence is 15 residues long. Per germline, CDR1 MNHEY and CDR2 SMNVEV (reference sequence). The CDR3 region is CASTTGTSPYNEQFF. Here the CDR3 DNA reads TGTGCCAGCACCACGGGGACTAGCCCCTACAATGAGCAGTTCTTC.

This rearrangement joins TRBV7-8 to TRBJ2-2; 7 positions match TRBD1. The germline CDR1 and CDR2 sequences are SGHVS and FQNEAQ. The CDR3 is 16 amino acids. V shed 1 base and J 0 bases; nucleotides not matched to a gene: 2. In DNA form, the CDR3 reads TGTGCCAGCAGCTTAGGGGGACAGACGAACACCGGGGAGCTGTTTTTT. The encoded protein is CASSLGGQTNTGELFF.

The chain links TRBV6-5 to TRBJ1-2; 8 bases are a match to TRBD1. The CDR3 is 13 amino acids. V lost 7 bases to trimming and J lost 7 bases; unmatched junction nucleotides: 8. The germline gives CDR1 MNHEY, CDR2 SVGAGI. CDR3 residues: CASTRTGTGGYTF. The DNA for the CDR3 is TGTGCCAGCACCCGGACAGGGACGGGTGGCTACACCTTC.

The chain employs TRBV11-2 and TRBJ2-3, with 10 nucleotides matching TRBD2. The V and J ends lost 5 bases and 3 bases, in that order; junction bases with no gene match: 5. Germline CDR1 SGHAT, CDR2 FQNNGV. CDR3 size: 15 residues. The CDR3 loop reads CASSDPGLATDTQYF. The DNA for the CDR3 is TGTGCCAGCAGCGACCCGGGACTAGCGACAGATACGCAGTATTTT.

The V call is TRBV5-1, the J call TRBJ1-1; weak D call: TRBD1 (6 bases). The CDR3 consists of 15 residues. CDR1 is SGHRS and CDR2 is YFSETQ in the germline V gene. The V gene lost 6 bases and the J gene lost 1 base, with 16 bases spanning the gap. The CDR3: CASTLTTTGNTEAFF. CDR3 nucleotide sequence: TGCGCCAGCACCCTGACAACGACAGGGAACACTGAAGCTTTCTTT. Variable domain in full (rest from reference TRBV5-1 and TRBJ1-1): KAGVTQTPRYLIKTRGQQVTLSCSPISGHRSVSWYQQTPGQGLQFLFEYFSETQRNKGNFPGRFSGRQFSNSRSEMNVSTLELGDSALYLCASTLTTTGNTEAFFGQGTRLTVV.

The V call is TRBV11-2, the J call TRBJ2-3; D remains unclear. Trimming stripped 1 base from V and 5 bases from J, with 4 bases between. Germline V gene data show CDR1 as SGHAT and CDR2 as FQNNGV. This CDR3 has 12 residues. The CDR3 nucleotides are TGTGCCAGCAGCTTAGTTGTAGATACGCAGTATTTT. Its protein is CASSLVVDTQYF.

The chain carries TRBV19 and TRBJ2-5; tentatively, D is TRBD2 (6 bases). This CDR3 spans 14 amino acids. Trimming took off 2 bases at V and 9 bases at J, with 16 bases between the two ends. Germline V CDR1 and CDR2: LNHDA, SQIVND (reference sequence). The CDR3, as DNA: TGTGCCAGTAGTATATCTGCGCGGGATGGCTCCCAGTACTTC. Encoded protein: CASSISARDGSQYF.

The rearrangement uses TRBV28 and TRBJ2-5; D is unresolved. This CDR3 spans 11 amino acids. Germline CDR1 is MDHEN and CDR2 is SYDVKM. V dropped 7 bases and J dropped 2 bases, with 5 bases sitting between them. CDR3 DNA sequence: TGTGCCAGCACCCTACAAGAGACCCAGTACTTC. Residues: CASTLQETQYF.

The sample holds one count of this clone. V usage is TRBV5-1 and J usage is TRBJ2-3; D is tentatively TRBD1 or TRBD2 (5 bases each). The CDR3 is 16 residues long. The V end lost 4 bases, the J end lost 3 bases, and 18 bases lay between the germline ends. Germline assignment: CDR1 SGHRS and CDR2 YFSETQ. CDR3 protein: CASSQGPRQPTDTQYF. The CDR3 region has the DNA TGCGCCAGCAGCCAGGGACCTCGCCAACCGACAGATACGCAGTATTTT.

The chain uses TRBV28 and TRBJ1-5; 9 bases map to TRBD1. V lost 4 bases, J lost 6 bases, and 10 bases stayed unmatched. The CDR3 consists of 16 residues. The germline V gene has CDR1 MDHEN and CDR2 SYDVKM. CDR3 in amino acids: CASSSGQGLTGQPQHF. In DNA form, the CDR3 reads TGTGCCAGCAGTTCGGGACAGGGTTTGACGGGTCAGCCCCAGCATTTT.

This chain connects TRBV27 to TRBJ2-3; 15 bases map to TRBD2. The germline V gene has CDR1 MNHEY and CDR2 SMNVEV (reference sequence). This CDR3 is 17 amino acids long. V was pared by 5 bases and J by 0 bases, with 3 bases of the junction left unmatched. The CDR3 DNA reads as TGTGCCAGCAGTCCTGGGACTAGCGGGAGGAGCACAGATACGCAGTATTTT. Its translation is CASSPGTSGRSTDTQYF.

V usage is TRBV7-6 and J usage is TRBJ2-2; D gene unclear. Trimming removed 5 bases from V and 7 bases from J, with 11 bases in between. The CDR3 is made up of 13 amino acids. The germline CDR1 and CDR2 sequences are SGHVS and FNYEAQ. The DNA for the CDR3 is TGTGCCAGCAGCCCCGGGTGGATCGGGGAGCTGTTTTTT. This codes for CASSPGWIGELFF.

V gene TRBV5-1 combines with J gene TRBJ2-1, with 16 bases matching TRBD2. V was clipped by 1 base and J by 5 bases; unmatched bases: 12. The CDR3 is 20 residues long. Germline-derived CDR1 and CDR2 are SGHRS and YFSETQ. CDR3 coding DNA: TGCGCCAGCAGCTTGACGCCGGGACTAGCGGGAGGGCCAGGGAACAATGAGCAGTTCTTC. Translated: CASSLTPGLAGGPGNNEQFF.

J is TRBJ2-6 and V is TRBV4-3, with D unclear. This CDR3 has 16 residues. Germline V gives CDR1 LGHNA, CDR2 YSLEER. V was shortened by 2 bases and J by 1 base, with 9 bases between the two germline ends. The DNA of the CDR3 is TGCGCCAGCAGCCAAAGGGCCTCTTCTGGGGCCAACGTCCTGACTTTC. This gives the protein CASSQRASSGANVLTF.

This sequence joins TRBV5-5 and TRBJ2-5; D perhaps matches TRBD2 (6 bases). The CDR3 is made up of 14 amino acids. CDR1 is SGHKS and CDR2 is YYEKEE in the germline V gene (reference sequence). Trimming shortened V by 0 bases and J by 5 bases, and 11 bases separated the two germline ends. The CDR3 spells CASSLAGATETQYF. CDR3 nucleotide sequence: TGTGCCAGCAGCTTGGCGGGAGCGACGGAGACCCAGTACTTC.

The rearrangement links TRBV4-1 to TRBJ2-7; no clear D. The V gene's germline CDR1 is MGHRA and CDR2 YSYEKL. V was pared by 0 bases and J by 6 bases, with 12 bases between. The length of the CDR3 is 14 residues. CDR3 amino acids: CASSQDPGRAEQYF. Here the CDR3 DNA reads TGCGCCAGCAGCCAAGACCCAGGAAGGGCCGAGCAGTACTTC.

The V call is TRBV9, the J call TRBJ1-4; maybe TRBD1 (5 bases). Germline CDR1 SGDLS, CDR2 YYNGEE. Trimming shortened V by 4 bases and J by 11 bases, and 18 bases separated the two germline ends. The CDR3 spans 14 residues. CDR3 protein: CASSIPSREEKLFF. Written as DNA, the CDR3 is TGTGCCAGCAGCATACCCTCCAGGGAGGAGAAACTGTTTTTT.

The rearrangement joins TRBV7-9 to TRBJ1-2, with D hard to call. The CDR3 has 16 residues. From germline, CDR1 is SEHNR and CDR2 FQNEAQ (reference sequence). With 2 bases removed from V and 6 bases from J, the gap between germline ends came to 19 bases. For the CDR3, the DNA is TGTGCCAGCAGCTTAACGGGCGGCAGGCCCCTCGATGGCTACACCTTC. It encodes CASSLTGGRPLDGYTF. Together with reference TRBV7-9 and TRBJ1-2, the CDR3 gives the full variable domain: DTGVSQNPRHKITKRGQNVTFRCDPISEHNRLYWYRQTLGQGPEFLTYFQNEAQLEKSRLLSDRFSAERPKGSFSTLEIQRTEQGDSAMYLCASSLTGGRPLDGYTFGSGTRLTVV.

This chain links TRBV7-2 with TRBJ1-1, with D unclear. The CDR3 runs to 14 residues. Trimming removed 1 base at V and 4 bases at J, with 10 bases between. Per the germline V gene, CDR1 is SGHTA and CDR2 is FQGNSA. The chain's CDR3 is CASSLGQSSTEAFF. Written as DNA, the CDR3 is TGTGCCAGCAGCTTAGGCCAGTCGAGCACTGAAGCTTTCTTT.

V gene TRBV4-2 combines with J gene TRBJ2-3; 10 positions agree with TRBD1. This CDR3 has 17 amino acids. Germline loops: CDR1 LGHNA, CDR2 YNFKEQ. The ends lost 3 bases at V and 3 bases at J; junction bases unmatched: 9. The CDR3: CASSHFAGQGSTDTQYF. The CDR3 nucleotides are TGTGCCAGCAGCCACTTTGCGGGACAGGGGTCGACAGATACGCAGTATTTT.

This chain uses TRBV7-3 with TRBJ2-1, with TRBD2 identical over 10 bases. J was trimmed by 2 bases and V by 5 bases; bases with no gene match: 3. The CDR3 is made up of 15 amino acids. CDR1 SGHTA and CDR2 FQGTGA come from the germline V gene. The CDR3 DNA is TGTGCCAGCAGCCCGCTAGCGGGGGCCTACAATGAGCAGTTCTTC. It translates to CASSPLAGAYNEQFF.